These 25 T cell receptor beta chains came from one sample sequenced in a study of blood T cell repertoires in COVID-19. The assay was immunoSEQ multiplex PCR, and TCRdb's table has in-frame clones only and misses some. The sample lists more than 150,000 clones, about 86% seen once, with about 20% in the top ten. Input material: peripheral blood. Every receptor here comes from a man aged 70 or older with active or convalescent COVID-19.

This sequence joins TRBV7-2 and TRBJ2-1; D gene unclear. Germline V gene lookup returns CDR1 SGHTA and CDR2 FQGNSA. The CDR3 is 11 amino acids. Trimming took off 5 bases at V and 5 bases at J, with 4 bases between the two ends. The CDR3 region has the DNA TGTGCCAGCAGCATTAACAATGAGCAGTTCTTC. It encodes CASSINNEQFF.

The V gene is TRBV5-1, the J gene TRBJ1-1; D perhaps matches TRBD1 (6 bases). The CDR3 extends over 13 amino acids. Trimming pared 2 bases from V and 5 bases from J, leaving 10 bases between. Germline V gene data show CDR1 as SGHRS and CDR2 as YFSETQ. In DNA, the CDR3 is TGCGCCAGCAGCTTTTATCAGGGGACTGAAGCTTTCTTT. This codes for CASSFYQGTEAFF.

The genes are TRBV7-9 and TRBJ1-2, with 7 positions matching TRBD1. CDR3 length: 11 residues. Germline V gives CDR1 SEHNR, CDR2 FQNEAQ (reference sequence). The CDR3 bases are TGTGCTATGGGGGACAGTTATGGCTACACCTTC. The encoded protein is CAMGDSYGYTF.

This chain links TRBV6-2 or TRBV6-3 with TRBJ1-5; TRBD1 matches at 7 bases. The junction had 13 bases not matched to a gene; V was cut back by 1 base and J by 4 bases. Germline lookup yields CDR1 MNHEY and CDR2 SVGEGT. The CDR3 sequence is 18 residues long. The CDR3 protein is CASSYLRPGGRVNQPQHF. The CDR3 nucleotides are TGTGCCAGCAGTTACTTAAGACCAGGGGGTCGCGTAAATCAGCCCCAGCATTTT.

The genes are TRBV24-1 and TRBJ2-2; tentatively, D is TRBD1 (6 bases). V dropped 4 bases and J dropped 6 bases, with 20 bases sitting between them. The CDR3 spans 17 residues. Germline V gene lookup returns CDR1 KGHDR and CDR2 SFDVKD. The CDR3 bases are TGTGCCACCAGTGAGCCGTCAGGGGCGGCCGTTTCCGGGGAGCTGTTTTTT. Translating gives CATSEPSGAAVSGELFF.

This rearrangement joins TRBV6-5 to TRBJ1-2; no clear D gene. CDR1 is MNHEY, CDR2 SVGAGI, per germline. This CDR3 contains 13 residues. V was shortened by 6 bases and J by 4 bases, with 12 bases between the two germline ends. The DNA of the CDR3 is TGTGCCAGCAGGGACGGGAGGGCCTATGGCTACACCTTC. Translation: CASRDGRAYGYTF.

This clone came up once. This rearrangement joins TRBV9 to TRBJ1-1, with 9 bases that match TRBD1. V dropped 4 bases and J dropped 4; count of bases not matched to a gene: 8. Germline assignment: CDR1 SGDLS and CDR2 YYNGEE. The CDR3 runs to 15 residues. This CDR3 reads CASSSRQGGSTEAFF. CDR3 nucleotide sequence: TGTGCCAGCAGCTCCCGACAGGGGGGGAGCACTGAAGCTTTCTTT. The complete variable domain, with remaining parts taken from reference TRBV9 and TRBJ1-1, reads DSGVTQTPKHLITATGQRVTLRCSPRSGDLSVYWYQQSLDQGLQFLIQYYNGEERAKGNILERFSAQQFPDLHSELNLSSLELGDSALYFCASSSRQGGSTEAFFGQGTRLTVV.

The rearrangement joins TRBV7-2 to TRBJ2-1, with TRBD2 identical over 11 bases. The CDR3 spans 16 residues. J gave up 4 bases and V 5 bases, and 7 bases lay outside the gene matches. Germline V lookup: CDR1 SGHTA, CDR2 FQGNSA. Here the CDR3 DNA reads TGTGCCAGCAGCCCAAGGACTAGCGGGTTTTACAATGAGCAGTTCTTC. It translates to CASSPRTSGFYNEQFF.

This chain's CDR3 is CASSLGQGAYEQYF. The CDR3 region has the DNA TGTGCCAGCAGCCTGGGACAGGGGGCTTACGAGCAGTACTTC. The V gene is TRBV13, the J gene TRBJ2-7, with 12 bases matching TRBD1. Germline loops: CDR1 PRHDT, CDR2 FYEKMQ (reference sequence). The CDR3 sequence is 14 residues long. Trimming removed 5 bases from V and 4 bases from J; junction bases left unmatched: 3.

The rearrangement links TRBV6-5 to TRBJ1-5, with D possibly matching TRBD1 (5 bases). The CDR3 loop spans 14 amino acids. CDR1 and CDR2 (germline): MNHEY, SVGAGI. Trimming took off 2 bases at V and 6 bases at J, with 11 bases between the two ends. The CDR3 bases are TGTGCCAGCAGTTACCGGGCAGGGCTTCAGCCCCAGCATTTT. Translation gives CASSYRAGLQPQHF.

The rearrangement uses TRBV10-3 and TRBJ1-2; D remains ambiguous. Germline V CDR1 and CDR2: ENHRY, SYGVKD. V was shortened by 1 base and J by 7 bases, with 7 bases between the two germline ends. The CDR3 contains 12 residues. The CDR3 nucleotides are TGTGCCATCAGTGAGTGGAGTTTTGGCTACACCTTC. Translating it yields CAISEWSFGYTF.

This clone was detected only once. CDR3 bases: TGTGCCAGCAGCGCCGGTGCGGGGCAGAGGGGCTACACCTTC. Its translation is CASSAGAGQRGYTF. J is TRBJ1-2 and V is TRBV9; TRBD1 might be the D (5 bases). Per the germline V gene, CDR1 is SGDLS and CDR2 is YYNGEE. Trimming removed 3 bases at V and 8 bases at J, with 17 bases between. The CDR3 consists of 14 residues.

CDR3 nucleotide sequence: TGCGCCAGCAGCTTTCTTTCAGGGTCCTCCTACGAGCAGTACTTC. This translates into CASSFLSGSSYEQYF. The gene calls are TRBV5-1 and TRBJ2-7; a weak D match, TRBD1 (5 bases). V was shortened by 2 bases and J by 0 bases, with 12 bases between the two germline ends. Germline V lookup: CDR1 SGHRS, CDR2 YFSETQ. The CDR3 consists of 15 residues.

This chain uses TRBV5-4 with TRBJ1-3; no clear D gene. V was clipped by 3 bases and J by 2 bases, with 6 bases between them. CDR1 is SGHNT and CDR2 is YYREEE in the germline V gene (reference sequence). The CDR3 runs 13 residues. The CDR3 coding sequence is TGTGCCAGCAGCTCTCTCCCTGGAAACACCATATATTTT. Amino acids: CASSSLPGNTIYF.

The chain combines TRBV4-3 with TRBJ2-2, with TRBD1 matching over 9 bases. The CDR3 is 17 amino acids. Germline V gene lookup returns CDR1 LGHNA and CDR2 YSLEER. The V gene end was trimmed by 1 base and the J gene end by 4 bases; junction bases not matched to a gene: 7. CDR3 bases: TGCGCCAGCAGCCAAGCGTGGGACAGGGTGCTCACCGGGGAGCTGTTTTTT. This gives the protein CASSQAWDRVLTGELFF.

This sequence joins TRBV7-2 and TRBJ2-6, with D maybe TRBD1 (5 bases). CDR3 size: 16 residues. Looked up from germline, CDR1 is SGHTA and CDR2 is FQGNSA. V was pared by 5 bases and J by 0 bases, with 11 bases between. CDR3 protein: CASSTGHFSGANVLTF. The CDR3 nucleotides are TGTGCCAGCAGCACAGGACACTTCTCTGGGGCCAACGTCCTGACTTTC.

V is TRBV3-1 (or the pseudogene TRBV3-2) and J is TRBJ1-1; D remains ambiguous. Per germline, CDR1 LGHDT and CDR2 YNNKEL (reference sequence). The CDR3 sequence is 16 residues long. Trimming pared 0 bases from V and 1 base from J, leaving 12 bases between. The CDR3 spells CASSQDPSGANTEAFF. The CDR3 DNA sequence: TGTGCCAGCAGCCAAGACCCTTCTGGAGCGAACACTGAAGCTTTCTTT.

The rearrangement links TRBV3-1 (or the pseudogene TRBV3-2) to TRBJ1-2; 7 bases match TRBD1. J was trimmed by 7 bases and V by 1 base; bases with no gene match: 9. Germline CDR1 reads LGHDT; CDR2 reads YNNKEL (reference sequence). The CDR3 is 15 residues long. CDR3 nucleotide sequence: TGTGCCAGCAGCCAAGGGACAGGCCCTCGTGGTGGCTACACCTTC. Its protein product is CASSQGTGPRGGYTF.

The chain couples TRBV28 to TRBJ2-7; D unclear. CDR3 length: 11 amino acids. Germline lookup yields CDR1 MDHEN and CDR2 SYDVKM. V dropped 8 bases and J dropped 3 bases, with 8 bases sitting between them. CDR3: CASHSNYEQYF. The CDR3 DNA sequence: TGTGCCAGCCACAGCAACTACGAGCAGTACTTC.

The V gene is TRBV14, the J gene TRBJ2-3; a weak D match, TRBD1 (5 bases). This CDR3 is 16 amino acids long. V lost 4 bases, J lost 2 bases, and 16 bases lay in between. Looked up from germline, CDR1 is SGHDN and CDR2 is FVKESK. The CDR3: CASSPRQIFYTDTQYF. In nucleotides, the CDR3 is TGTGCCAGCAGCCCCCGACAGATTTTTTACACAGATACGCAGTATTTT.

This clone was picked up a small number of times. The rearrangement joins TRBV6-2 or TRBV6-3 to TRBJ2-5, with 11 positions matching TRBD2. V dropped 2 bases and J dropped 5; count of bases not matched to a gene: 10. CDR3 length equals 17 residues. Germline CDR1 MNHEY, CDR2 SVGEGT. In DNA, the CDR3 is TGTGCCAGCAGTTACGGGACTCTAGCGGGGGGAATGGAGACCCAGTACTTC. Its translation is CASSYGTLAGGMETQYF.

In regard to this clone: One end of the junction fails to match germline, which may point to a read error. The rearrangement uses TRBV2 and TRBJ1-1, with 7 positions matching TRBD1. The CDR3 extends over 14 amino acids. Germline V gene lookup returns CDR1 SNHLY and CDR2 FYNNEI. The CDR3 nucleotides are TGTGCCAGCAATCGAGGTGGGGGACAGTTCCGAGGGGTCTTT. Its protein product is CASNRGGGQFRGVF.

This chain joins TRBV6-5 and TRBJ2-3, with TRBD2 matching 10 bases. The CDR3 has 14 residues. V dropped 6 bases and J dropped 1; count of bases not matched to a gene: 1. CDR1 and CDR2 (germline): MNHEY, SVGAGI. The CDR3 DNA is TGTGCCAGCAGAGGACTAGCGGGCACAGATACGCAGTATTTT. This codes for CASRGLAGTDTQYF.

The rearrangement uses TRBV30 and TRBJ2-1; 9 positions agree with TRBD2. The germline V gene has CDR1 GTSNPN and CDR2 SVGIG (reference sequence). This CDR3 comprises 16 residues. Trimming cost V 0 bases and J 9 bases; bases outside gene matches: 12. For the CDR3, the DNA is TGTGCCTGGAGTGTACTTACCGGGACTAGCTTTCGTGAGCAGTTCTTC. Translated, it gives CAWSVLTGTSFREQFF. The whole variable domain, remainder taken from reference TRBV30 and TRBJ2-1, is SQTIHQWPATLVQPVGSPLSLECTVEGTSNPNLYWYRQAAGRGLQLLFYSVGIGQISSEVPQNLSASRPQDRQFILSSKKLLLSDSGFYLCAWSVLTGTSFREQFFGPGTRLTVL.

J is TRBJ1-2 and V is TRBV4-3, with D tentatively TRBD1 (6 bases). The CDR3 is 15 amino acids. CDR1 and CDR2 (germline): LGHNA, YSLEER. Trimming stripped 3 bases from V and 6 bases from J, with 17 bases between. Written as DNA, the CDR3 is TGCGCCAGCAGCCAGCCTAGGGCAGGGGCAAATGGCTACACCTTC. This gives the protein CASSQPRAGANGYTF.